Shown below are 25 T cell receptor beta chains from a single sample sequenced in a study of Ad26.COV2.S vaccination and SARS-CoV-2 variants. Assay: immunoSEQ multiplex PCR; the TCRdb copy retains only in-frame clones and omits some. Of 380,000 or so clones in the sample, 88% were seen once. The treatment: over 15 received Ad26.COV2.S at low or high dose, single or two shots; roughly 5 received placebo; per-sample allocation not given. Sampling occurred on day 63 after the first vaccine or placebo injection. The source material was peripheral blood, sampled in a trial of Ad26.COV2.S vaccine versus placebo. These receptors all come from a person aged 18-65 years who received the Ad26.COV2.S COVID-19 vaccine or a placebo.

The chain links TRBV9 to TRBJ1-2; TRBD1 matches 7 bases. Germline V gene sequence: CDR1 SGDLS, CDR2 YYNGEE. The CDR3 totals 16 residues. V was clipped by 0 bases and J by 4 bases; unmatched bases: 9. The CDR3, as DNA: TGTGCCAGCAGCGTAGACCACAGGGGATTTGGCTATGGCTACACCTTC. It encodes CASSVDHRGFGYGYTF. Complete variable domain (other parts from reference TRBV9 and TRBJ1-2): DSGVTQTPKHLITATGQRVTLRCSPRSGDLSVYWYQQSLDQGLQFLIQYYNGEERAKGNILERFSAQQFPDLHSELNLSSLELGDSALYFCASSVDHRGFGYGYTFGSGTRLTVV.

The chain links TRBV5-1 to TRBJ1-6, with no clear D. V lost 0 bases and J lost 6, with 13 bases in between. The V gene's germline CDR1 is SGHRS and CDR2 YFSETQ. This CDR3 has 16 amino acids. The CDR3 is CASSLAAGLSNSPLHF. The CDR3 DNA sequence: TGCGCCAGCAGCTTGGCCGCGGGGTTGAGTAATTCACCCCTCCACTTT.

Points on this clone: This sample includes further DNA sequences coding for the same CDR3. V is TRBV28 and J is TRBJ2-2; no definite D call. This CDR3 is 12 amino acids long. Deletions cut 3 bases from V and 5 bases from J, with 4 bases between. From germline, CDR1 is MDHEN and CDR2 SYDVKM. The CDR3 DNA reads as TGTGCCAGCAGTTTTTCGACCGGGGAGCTGTTTTTT. It is translated as CASSFSTGELFF.

The chain links TRBV5-4 to TRBJ1-5, with D perhaps matching TRBD1 (5 bases). This CDR3 is 15 amino acids long. Trimming shortened V by 0 bases and J by 2 bases, and 9 bases separated the two germline ends. The germline gives CDR1 SGHNT, CDR2 YYREEE (reference sequence). The CDR3 sequence: CASSLGSGRNQPQHF. DNA for the CDR3: TGTGCCAGCAGCTTGGGATCAGGGCGCAATCAGCCCCAGCATTTT.

The chain has TRBV30 and TRBJ1-6; D is ambiguous. V gave up 0 bases and J gave up 12 bases, with 15 bases separating them. In germline, CDR1 is GTSNPN, CDR2 SVGIG (reference sequence). The CDR3 has 14 amino acids. In DNA, the CDR3 is TGTGCCTGGAGTGTACGGGTCACTATGGAACCCCTCCACTTT. Amino acid sequence: CAWSVRVTMEPLHF.

This chain uses TRBV15 with TRBJ2-7; 10 positions match TRBD1. The junction had 5 bases not matched to a gene; V was cut back by 6 bases and J by 3 bases. Germline CDR1 is LNHNV and CDR2 is YYDKDF (reference sequence). The CDR3 length is 14 residues. CDR3 amino acids: CATRPDRGVYEQYF. The CDR3 DNA follows: TGTGCCACCAGGCCGGACAGGGGGGTCTACGAGCAGTACTTC.

J is TRBJ1-1 and V is TRBV10-3, with TRBD1 identical over 8 bases. The CDR3 consists of 13 residues. The germline V gene encodes CDR1 ENHRY and CDR2 SYGVKD. V shed 8 bases and J 2 bases; nucleotides not matched to a gene: 4. The CDR3 DNA is TGTGCCATCGGACAGGGCGAAAACACTGAAGCTTTCTTT. The encoded protein is CAIGQGENTEAFF.

The rearrangement uses TRBV3-1 (or the pseudogene TRBV3-2) and TRBJ1-4; D call uncertain. The CDR3 has 13 residues. V was pared by 1 base and J by 6 bases, with 6 bases between. Germline V gene sequence: CDR1 LGHDT, CDR2 YNNKEL (reference sequence). CDR3 residues: CASSQATDEKLFF. As DNA, the CDR3 is TGTGCCAGCAGCCAAGCAACAGATGAAAAACTGTTTTTT.

A few counts support this clone. This sequence joins TRBV4-1 and TRBJ1-5, with a weak D call TRBD1 (5 bases). Trimming cost V 0 bases and J 0 bases, with 9 bases left between them. The CDR3 totals 16 residues. Germline loops: CDR1 MGHRA, CDR2 YSYEKL. CDR3 residues: CASSQEPQGSNQPQHF. The CDR3 region has the DNA TGCGCCAGCAGCCAAGAGCCCCAGGGTAGCAATCAGCCCCAGCATTTT.

The chain links TRBV5-1 to TRBJ1-5; D possibly corresponds to TRBD1 (5 bases). From germline, CDR1 is SGHRS and CDR2 YFSETQ. V dropped 7 bases and J dropped 2 bases, with 19 bases sitting between them. This CDR3 spans 16 amino acids. The CDR3 here is CASALGAGGGNQPQHF. The DNA of the CDR3 is TGCGCCAGCGCCCTCGGGGCAGGCGGTGGCAATCAGCCCCAGCATTTT. Supplemented by reference TRBV5-1 and TRBJ1-5, the full variable domain reads KAGVTQTPRYLIKTRGQQVTLSCSPISGHRSVSWYQQTPGQGLQFLFEYFSETQRNKGNFPGRFSGRQFSNSRSEMNVSTLELGDSALYLCASALGAGGGNQPQHFGDGTRLSIL.

The chain couples TRBV18 to TRBJ1-1; no clear D gene. The length of the CDR3 is 15 residues. Germline-derived CDR1 and CDR2 are KGHSH and LQKENI. Trimming removed 2 bases from V and 5 bases from J, with 15 bases in between. The CDR3 loop is CASSPNQESGTEAFF. The DNA for the CDR3 is TGTGCCAGCTCACCAAACCAAGAATCGGGAACTGAAGCTTTCTTT.

There are a few counts of this clone. In DNA form, the CDR3 reads TGCGCCAGCAGCCCGGGACAGAATAATTCACCCCTCCACTTT. Translation: CASSPGQNNSPLHF. The rearrangement links TRBV5-1 to TRBJ1-6; 7 positions agree with TRBD1. Germline V CDR1 and CDR2: SGHRS, YFSETQ. With 4 bases clipped from V and 5 bases from J, the junction kept 3 bases outside the gene matches. The CDR3 contains 14 residues. The full variable domain, completed using reference TRBV5-1 and TRBJ1-6, is KAGVTQTPRYLIKTRGQQVTLSCSPISGHRSVSWYQQTPGQGLQFLFEYFSETQRNKGNFPGRFSGRQFSNSRSEMNVSTLELGDSALYLCASSPGQNNSPLHFGNGTRLTVT.

The V call is TRBV4-2, the J call TRBJ2-3; 8 positions match TRBD2. The CDR3 consists of 15 residues. The germline gives CDR1 LGHNA, CDR2 YNFKEQ. V shed 4 bases, J shed 4 bases, and the junction held 7 bases outside the gene matches. CDR3 in amino acids: CASSPSGLVADTQYF. The CDR3, as DNA: TGTGCCAGCAGCCCCTCGGGACTAGTAGCAGATACGCAGTATTTT.

The rearrangement uses TRBV4-1 and TRBJ2-3; 14 bases fit TRBD2. The CDR3 length is 15 residues. The germline gives CDR1 MGHRA, CDR2 YSYEKL. V was clipped by 3 bases and J by 5 bases; unmatched bases: 1. CDR3: CASSQGLAGEDTQYF. The CDR3 DNA follows: TGCGCCAGCAGCCAGGGACTAGCGGGAGAAGATACGCAGTATTTT.

This chain links TRBV30 with TRBJ2-5; D ambiguous. The CDR3 totals 13 residues. Germline V CDR1 and CDR2: GTSNPN, SVGIG (reference sequence). The V end lost 7 bases, the J end lost 5 bases, and 17 bases lay between the germline ends. Written as DNA, the CDR3 is TGTGCCTCCGAGTTAAGGGCTGTGGAGACCCAGTACTTC. Translating it yields CASELRAVETQYF.

The chain recombines TRBV6-6 with TRBJ2-1, with D tentatively TRBD2 (5 bases). CDR3 size: 14 residues. The germline V and J ends were trimmed by 7 bases and 9 bases, with 19 bases remaining between them. Per the germline V gene, CDR1 is MNHNY and CDR2 is SVGAGI (reference sequence). The CDR3 protein is CASTVDSIIGEQFF. For the CDR3, the DNA is TGTGCCAGCACAGTGGACTCAATAATAGGTGAGCAGTTCTTC.

The chain carries TRBV15 and TRBJ1-4; unclear D gene. The V end lost 4 bases, the J end lost 5 bases, and 14 bases lay between the germline ends. This CDR3 has 15 amino acids. Germline V CDR1 and CDR2: LNHNV, YYDKDF (reference sequence). Here the CDR3 reads CATSNPPAGNEKLFF. The CDR3 coding sequence is TGTGCCACCAGCAATCCCCCGGCCGGGAATGAAAAACTGTTTTTT.

The chain employs TRBV7-6 and TRBJ2-2; 11 bases align to TRBD2. Trimming removed 1 base from V and 0 bases from J; junction bases left unmatched: 4. There are 18 residues in the CDR3. The V gene's germline CDR1 is SGHVS and CDR2 FNYEAQ. The CDR3 sequence is CASSLGSGGAANTGELFF. CDR3 nucleotide sequence: TGTGCCAGCAGCTTAGGTAGCGGGGGGGCCGCGAACACCGGGGAGCTGTTTTTT.

J is TRBJ1-4 and V is TRBV5-6; D not resolved. Looked up from germline, CDR1 is SGHDT and CDR2 is YYEEEE. The CDR3 contains 16 residues. Trimming stripped 0 bases from V and 0 bases from J, with 9 bases between. CDR3 sequence reads: CASSLAAKATNEKLFF. In nucleotides, the CDR3 is TGTGCCAGCAGCTTGGCCGCAAAAGCAACTAATGAAAAACTGTTTTTT.

This chain links TRBV6-2 or TRBV6-3 with TRBJ2-1; the D gene is possibly TRBD2 (6 bases). The V end was cut by 5 bases, the J end by 6 bases, with 11 bases between. This CDR3 has 13 residues. Germline CDR1 MNHEY, CDR2 SVGEGT. CDR3 amino acids: CASSDTSINEQFF. CDR3 bases: TGTGCCAGCAGTGACACTAGCATCAATGAGCAGTTCTTC.

The chain couples TRBV9 to TRBJ2-7; D ambiguous. The CDR3 loop spans 15 amino acids. Germline CDR1 SGDLS, CDR2 YYNGEE. V was shortened by 0 bases and J by 1 base, with 11 bases between the two germline ends. CDR3 residues: CASSVAPLGSYEQYF. The CDR3 DNA is TGTGCCAGCAGCGTAGCCCCGTTAGGATCCTACGAGCAGTACTTC.

The V gene is TRBV28, the J gene TRBJ1-1, with unresolved D. Per the germline V gene, CDR1 is MDHEN and CDR2 is SYDVKM. This CDR3 comprises 17 residues. V was cut by 7 bases and J by 0 bases, with 21 bases left in between. CDR3 amino acids: CASNSLSSRFVNTEAFF. The CDR3 DNA reads TGTGCCAGCAATTCCCTAAGTTCCCGGTTCGTGAACACTGAAGCTTTCTTT.

About this clone: At one end the junction does not follow the germline gene, possibly because of a read error. The chain carries TRBV27 and TRBJ2-7; weak D call: TRBD1 (5 bases). The CDR3 covers 12 residues. In germline, CDR1 is MNHEY, CDR2 SMNVEV (reference sequence). The DNA of the CDR3 is TGTGCCAGCAGCCCAGGGTTATCCGAGGAGTACTTC. Translating gives CASSPGLSEEYF.

The CDR3 coding sequence is TGCGCCAGCAGCTTGGCCGGGGGGGCAGCTGAAAAACTGTTTTTT. Its protein product is CASSLAGGAAEKLFF. The chain carries TRBV5-1 and TRBJ1-4; possible D gene TRBD1, 6 bases. This CDR3 is built from 15 residues. Per germline, CDR1 SGHRS and CDR2 YFSETQ. Trimming cost V 0 bases and J 7 bases, with 13 bases left between them.

The chain uses TRBV27 and TRBJ2-7, with D possibly TRBD2 on 6 matching bases. Trimming stripped 3 bases from V and 7 bases from J, with 19 bases between. Germline V gene sequence: CDR1 MNHEY, CDR2 SMNVEV (reference sequence). CDR3 length: 15 amino acids. CDR3 DNA sequence: TGTGCCAGCAGTTTGGACGGCGGCCTTGCGGGGGAGCAGTACTTC. It yields the protein CASSLDGGLAGEQYF.